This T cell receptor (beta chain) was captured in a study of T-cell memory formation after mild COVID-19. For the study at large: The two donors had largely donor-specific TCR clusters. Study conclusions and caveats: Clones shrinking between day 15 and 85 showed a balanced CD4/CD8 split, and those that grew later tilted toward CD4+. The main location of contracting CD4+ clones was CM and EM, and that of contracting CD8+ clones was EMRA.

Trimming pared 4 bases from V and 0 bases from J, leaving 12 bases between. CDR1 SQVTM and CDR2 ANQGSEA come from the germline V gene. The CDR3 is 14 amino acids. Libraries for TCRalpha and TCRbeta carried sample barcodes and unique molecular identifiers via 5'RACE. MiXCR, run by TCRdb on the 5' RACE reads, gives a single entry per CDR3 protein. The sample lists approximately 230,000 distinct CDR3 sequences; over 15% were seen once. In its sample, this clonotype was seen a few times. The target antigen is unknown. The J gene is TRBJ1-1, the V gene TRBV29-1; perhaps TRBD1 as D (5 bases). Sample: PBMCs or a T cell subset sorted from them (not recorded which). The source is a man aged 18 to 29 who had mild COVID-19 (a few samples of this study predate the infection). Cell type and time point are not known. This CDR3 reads CSVGAGALNTEAFF. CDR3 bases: TGCAGCGTTGGTGCCGGGGCCCTGAACACTGAAGCTTTCTTT.